Listed below are T cell receptor beta chains from one sample, sequenced in a study of cytomegalovirus exposure and HLA in healthy donors. TCRdb's table, derived via immunoSEQ multiplex PCR, lists solely in-frame clones and lacks some. The data show about 210,000 clones, over 60% seen once. Sequencing input: PBMCs. These receptor sequences come from a male donor in good health and CMV-seronegative. Each CDR3 is given with its conserved first and last residue. D genes are given only for firm matches. Clone size is stated in some rows and not others, as once, few, many or a class when expanded.

J | size | D | length | V | CDR3 | DNA
TRBJ2-7 | . | TRBD1 | 16 | TRBV6-5 | CASSYSRDRTSYEQYF | TGTGCCAGCAGTTACTCGAGGGACAGAACCTCCTACGAGCAGTACTTC
TRBJ2-7 | . | . | 14 | TRBV21-1 | CASSKAGRQYEQYF | TGTGCCAGCAGCAAGGCGGGCAGACAATACGAGCAGTACTTC
TRBJ2-7 | . | . | 17 | TRBV18 | CASSQGLAPGSPYEQYF | TGTGCCAGCTCACAAGGACTCGCCCCGGGGTCCCCCTACGAGCAGTACTTC
TRBJ1-4 | once | . | 14 | TRBV13 | CASSFGQGGEKLFF | TGTGCCAGCAGCTTTGGGCAGGGAGGTGAAAAACTGTTTTTT
TRBJ2-5 | . | TRBD2 | 16 | TRBV30 | CACSVAGGPTGGTQYF | TGTGCCTGTTCCGTGGCGGGGGGCCCCACGGGGGGGACCCAGTACTTC
TRBJ2-7 | . | . | 11 | TRBV20-1 | CSARYRDEQYF | TGCAGTGCTAGGTACAGGGACGAGCAGTACTTC
TRBJ2-5 | once | . | 13 | TRBV30 | CAWSVNTQETQYF | TGTGCCTGGAGTGTAAACACGCAAGAGACCCAGTACTTC
TRBJ2-5 | . | TRBD2 | 17 | TRBV28 | CASSLWRTIGRSETQYF | TGTGCCAGCAGTTTGTGGAGGACTATCGGGAGGTCGGAGACCCAGTACTTC
TRBJ2-3 | . | TRBD1 | 17 | TRBV4-3 | CASSHPTGTGGPDTQYF | TGCGCCAGCAGCCATCCTACAGGGACAGGGGGCCCAGATACGCAGTATTTT
TRBJ2-1 | . | TRBD1 | 16 | TRBV28 | CASSRLGQLSYNEQFF | TGTGCCAGCAGTCGCTTGGGACAGCTCTCCTACAATGAGCAGTTCTTC
TRBJ2-2 | . | TRBD1 | 16 | TRBV2 | CASIGGQTANTGELFF | TGTGCCAGCATAGGGGGACAGACAGCGAACACCGGGGAGCTGTTTTTT
TRBJ2-7 | . | TRBD1 | 13 | TRBV9 | CASSTGTGSEQYF | TGTGCCAGCAGCACCGGGACAGGGAGTGAGCAGTACTTC
TRBJ1-3 | . | . | 19 | TRBV21-1 | CASSAPGDRGRPGRNTIYF | TGTGCCAGCAGCGCCCCGGGGGACAGGGGGCGCCCAGGGAGAAACACCATATATTTT
TRBJ1-1 | . | TRBD1 | 17 | TRBV4-2 | CASSPRDRGFRDTEAFF | TGTGCCAGCAGCCCCCGGGACAGGGGGTTTCGGGACACTGAAGCTTTCTTT
TRBJ2-2 | . | . | 16 | TRBV6-5 | CASSYVGGANTGELFF | TGTGCCAGCAGTTACGTGGGGGGAGCGAACACCGGGGAGCTGTTTTTT
TRBJ1-1 | many | TRBD1 | 13 | TRBV7-9 | CASSTRQGTEAFF | TGTGCCAGCAGCACGAGACAGGGCACTGAAGCTTTCTTT
TRBJ2-7 | . | TRBD1 | 14 | TRBV6-1 | CASSMTGLAYEQYF | TGTGCCAGCAGTATGACAGGGCTAGCCTACGAGCAGTACTTC
TRBJ1-3 | . | . | 18 | TRBV4-2 | CASSQEWRGRSRGNTIYF | TGTGCCAGCAGCCAAGAATGGCGGGGTAGGTCTCGAGGAAACACCATATATTTT
TRBJ2-1 | . | TRBD2 | 13 | TRBV29-1 | CSARTSGRGEQFF | TGCAGCGCAAGGACTAGCGGCCGGGGTGAGCAGTTCTTC
TRBJ2-7 | . | . | 14 | TRBV19 | CASSTRFNQYEQYF | TGTGCCAGTAGTACGAGGTTCAACCAGTACGAGCAGTACTTC
TRBJ2-3 | . | TRBD1 | 17 | TRBV5-1 | CASSLYSAGPGGDTQYF | TGCGCCAGCAGCTTGTATAGCGCGGGTCCAGGGGGAGATACGCAGTATTTT
TRBJ1-1 | . | . | 15 | TRBV9 | CASSVGPPREAEAFF | TGTGCCAGCAGCGTAGGGCCCCCACGTGAGGCTGAAGCTTTCTTT
TRBJ2-7 | . | TRBD1 | 14 | TRBV5-1 | CASSSRTGSYEQYF | TGCGCCAGCAGCTCAAGGACAGGCTCCTACGAGCAGTACTTC
TRBJ2-7 | . | TRBD2 | 15 | TRBV4-1 | CASSHETGGSYEQYF | TGCGCCAGCAGCCACGAGACGGGGGGGAGCTACGAGCAGTACTTC
TRBJ1-6 | . | . | 15 | TRBV6-5 | CASSYARAGDSPLHF | TGTGCCAGCAGTTACGCCCGGGCGGGGGATTCACCCCTCCACTTT
TRBJ2-7 | . | . | 13 | TRBV15 | CATSRGGVGEQYF | TGTGCCACCAGCAGAGGGGGGGTAGGCGAGCAGTACTTC
TRBJ2-7 | . | TRBD1 | 13 | TRBV27 | CATLGQGNYEQYF | TGTGCCACCCTGGGACAGGGCAACTACGAGCAGTACTTC
TRBJ1-2 | . | TRBD1 | 15 | TRBV28 | CASSFGTDLGYGYTF | TGTGCCAGCAGTTTTGGGACAGACCTAGGCTATGGCTACACCTTC
TRBJ2-7 | . | TRBD1 | 13 | TRBV27 | CASSEGQFYEQYF | TGTGCCAGCAGCGAGGGACAGTTCTACGAGCAGTACTTC
TRBJ2-2 | few | . | 15 | TRBV29-1 | CSVEETDSGTGELFF | TGCAGCGTTGAAGAGACGGACAGTGGCACCGGGGAGCTGTTTTTT
TRBJ1-6 | . | TRBD1 | 14 | TRBV28 | CASSSGQGKSPLHF | TGTGCCAGCAGTTCCGGACAGGGGAAATCACCCCTCCACTTT
TRBJ2-1 | . | TRBD2 | 15 | TRBV2 | CASSELAGGDSEQFF | TGTGCCAGCAGTGAACTGGCGGGAGGGGACAGTGAGCAGTTCTTC